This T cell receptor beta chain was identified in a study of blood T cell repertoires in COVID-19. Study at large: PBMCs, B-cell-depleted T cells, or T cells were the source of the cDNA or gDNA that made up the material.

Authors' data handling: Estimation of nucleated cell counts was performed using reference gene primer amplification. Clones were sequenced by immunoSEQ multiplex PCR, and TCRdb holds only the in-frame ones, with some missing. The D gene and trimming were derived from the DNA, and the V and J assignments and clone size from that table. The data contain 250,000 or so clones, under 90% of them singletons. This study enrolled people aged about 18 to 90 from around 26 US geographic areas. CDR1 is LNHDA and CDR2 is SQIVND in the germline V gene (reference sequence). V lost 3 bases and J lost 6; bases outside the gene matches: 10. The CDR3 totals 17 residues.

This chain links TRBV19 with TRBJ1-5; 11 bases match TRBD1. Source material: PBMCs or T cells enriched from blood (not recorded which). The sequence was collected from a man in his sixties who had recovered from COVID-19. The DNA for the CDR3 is TGTGCCAGTAGTATTCTTTCGGGACAGGGGGACGGTCAGCCCCAGCATTTT. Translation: CASSILSGQGDGQPQHF.